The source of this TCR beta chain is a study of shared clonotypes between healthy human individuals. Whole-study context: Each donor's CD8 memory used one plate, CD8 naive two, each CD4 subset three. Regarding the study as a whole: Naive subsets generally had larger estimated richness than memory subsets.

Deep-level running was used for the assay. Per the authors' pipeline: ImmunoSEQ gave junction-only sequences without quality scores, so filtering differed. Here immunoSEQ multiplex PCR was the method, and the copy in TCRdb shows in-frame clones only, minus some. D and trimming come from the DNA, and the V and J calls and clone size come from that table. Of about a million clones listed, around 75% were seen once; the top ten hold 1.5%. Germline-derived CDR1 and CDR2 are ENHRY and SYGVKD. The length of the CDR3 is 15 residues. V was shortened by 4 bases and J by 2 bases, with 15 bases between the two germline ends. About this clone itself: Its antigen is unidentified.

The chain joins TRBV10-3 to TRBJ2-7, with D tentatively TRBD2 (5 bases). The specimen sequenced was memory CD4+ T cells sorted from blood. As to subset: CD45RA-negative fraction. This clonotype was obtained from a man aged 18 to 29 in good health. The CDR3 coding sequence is TGTGCCATCAGTGCCTCCTCGGGAACAACCTACGAGCAGTACTTC. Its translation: CAISASSGTTYEQYF.